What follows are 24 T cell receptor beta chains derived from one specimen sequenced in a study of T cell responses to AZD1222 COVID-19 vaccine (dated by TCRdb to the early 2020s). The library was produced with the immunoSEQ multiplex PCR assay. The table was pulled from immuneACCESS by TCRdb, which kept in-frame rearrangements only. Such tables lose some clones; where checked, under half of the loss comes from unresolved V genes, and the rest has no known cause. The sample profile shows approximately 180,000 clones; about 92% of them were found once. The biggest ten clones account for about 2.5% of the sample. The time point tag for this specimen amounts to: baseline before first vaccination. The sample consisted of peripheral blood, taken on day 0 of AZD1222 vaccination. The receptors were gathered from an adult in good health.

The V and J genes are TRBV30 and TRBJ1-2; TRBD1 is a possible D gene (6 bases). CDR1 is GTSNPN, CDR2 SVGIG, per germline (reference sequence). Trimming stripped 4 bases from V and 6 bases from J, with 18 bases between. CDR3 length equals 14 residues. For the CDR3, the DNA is TGTGCCTGGACCACACGGGGGGCGAGGAATGGCTACACCTTC. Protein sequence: CAWTTRGARNGYTF.

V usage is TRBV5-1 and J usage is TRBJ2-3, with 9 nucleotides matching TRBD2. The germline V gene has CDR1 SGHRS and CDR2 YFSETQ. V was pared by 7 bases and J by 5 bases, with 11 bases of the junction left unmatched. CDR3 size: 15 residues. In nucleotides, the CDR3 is TGCGCCAGCTCGGGTAGCGGGGGCCGGGGAGATACGCAGTATTTT. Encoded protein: CASSGSGGRGDTQYF.

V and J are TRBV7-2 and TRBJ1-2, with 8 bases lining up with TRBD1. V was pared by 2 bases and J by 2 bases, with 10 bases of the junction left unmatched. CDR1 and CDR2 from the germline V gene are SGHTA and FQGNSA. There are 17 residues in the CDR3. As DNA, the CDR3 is TGTGCCAGCAGCTTACCCTCCGGACAGGGCAAAAACTATGGCTACACCTTC. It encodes CASSLPSGQGKNYGYTF.

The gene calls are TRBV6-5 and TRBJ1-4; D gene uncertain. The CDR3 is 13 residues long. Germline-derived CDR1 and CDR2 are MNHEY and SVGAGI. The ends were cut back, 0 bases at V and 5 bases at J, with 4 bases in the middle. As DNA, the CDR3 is TGTGCCAGCAGTTACTCGGGGAATGAAAAACTGTTTTTT. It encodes CASSYSGNEKLFF.

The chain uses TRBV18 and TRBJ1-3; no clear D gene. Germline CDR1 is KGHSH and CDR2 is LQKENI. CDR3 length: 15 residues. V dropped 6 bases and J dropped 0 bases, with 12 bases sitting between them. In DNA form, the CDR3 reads TGTGCCAGCTCCACCTCGGCAAACTCTGGAAACACCATATATTTT. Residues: CASSTSANSGNTIYF.

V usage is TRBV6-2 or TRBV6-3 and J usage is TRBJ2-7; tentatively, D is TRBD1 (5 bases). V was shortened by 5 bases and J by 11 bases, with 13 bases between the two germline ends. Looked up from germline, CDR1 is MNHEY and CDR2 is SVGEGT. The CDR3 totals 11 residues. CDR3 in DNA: TGTGCCAGCAGTCCCCGACAGATTAAGTACTTC. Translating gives CASSPRQIKYF.

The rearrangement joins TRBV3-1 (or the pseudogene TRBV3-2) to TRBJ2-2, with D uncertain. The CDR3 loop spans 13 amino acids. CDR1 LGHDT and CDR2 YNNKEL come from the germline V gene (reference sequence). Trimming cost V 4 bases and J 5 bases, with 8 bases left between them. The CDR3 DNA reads TGTGCCAGCAGCCCCTCAGAGACCGGGGAGCTGTTTTTT. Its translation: CASSPSETGELFF.

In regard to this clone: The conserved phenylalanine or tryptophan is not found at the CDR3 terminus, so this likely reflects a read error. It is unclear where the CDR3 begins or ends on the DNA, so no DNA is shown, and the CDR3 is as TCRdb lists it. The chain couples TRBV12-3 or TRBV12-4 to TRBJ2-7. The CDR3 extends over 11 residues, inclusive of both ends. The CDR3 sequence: CASSFGGPGVL.

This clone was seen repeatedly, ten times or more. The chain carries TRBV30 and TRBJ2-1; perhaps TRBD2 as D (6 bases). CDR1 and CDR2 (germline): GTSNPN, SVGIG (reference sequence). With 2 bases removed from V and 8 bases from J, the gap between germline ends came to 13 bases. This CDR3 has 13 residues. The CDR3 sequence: CAWSSGLGDEQFF. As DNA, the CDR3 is TGTGCCTGGAGTTCGGGACTGGGCGATGAGCAGTTCTTC.

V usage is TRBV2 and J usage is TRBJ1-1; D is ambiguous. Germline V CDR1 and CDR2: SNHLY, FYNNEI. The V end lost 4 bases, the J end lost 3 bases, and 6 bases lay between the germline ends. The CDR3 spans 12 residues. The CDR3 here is CASSVGYTEAFF. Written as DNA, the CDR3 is TGTGCCAGCAGTGTAGGGTACACTGAAGCTTTCTTT. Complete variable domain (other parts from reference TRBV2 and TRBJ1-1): EPEVTQTPSHQVTQMGQEVILRCVPISNHLYFYWYRQILGQKVEFLVSFYNNEISEKSEIFDDQFSVERPDGSNFTLKIRSTKLEDSAMYFCASSVGYTEAFFGQGTRLTVV.

The CDR3 reads CASSLLKGGTDTQYF. CDR3 coding DNA: TGTGCCAGCAGCTTACTAAAGGGGGGCACAGATACGCAGTATTTT. The chain uses TRBV11-2 and TRBJ2-3; weak D call: TRBD1 (6 bases). Germline V gene data show CDR1 as SGHAT and CDR2 as FQNNGV. The ends were cut back, 2 bases at V and 1 base at J, with 10 bases in the middle. CDR3 length: 15 residues.

CDR3 DNA sequence: TGTGCCAGCAGCCGAGGACAGATAACCACTGAAGCTTTCTTT. This codes for CASSRGQITTEAFF. This chain joins TRBV3-1 (or the pseudogene TRBV3-2) and TRBJ1-1, with a weak D call TRBD1 (6 bases). Trimming shortened V by 4 bases and J by 4 bases, and 13 bases separated the two germline ends. Germline V gene data show CDR1 as LGHDT and CDR2 as YNNKEL (reference sequence). This CDR3 has 14 amino acids.

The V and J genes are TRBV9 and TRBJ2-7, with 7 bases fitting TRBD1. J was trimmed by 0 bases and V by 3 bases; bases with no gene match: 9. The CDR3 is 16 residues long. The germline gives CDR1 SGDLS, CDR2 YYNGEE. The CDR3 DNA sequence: TGTGCCAGCAGCGCCACCGACAGGGTTGTCTCCTACGAGCAGTACTTC. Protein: CASSATDRVVSYEQYF. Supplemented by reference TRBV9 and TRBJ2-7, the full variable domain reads DSGVTQTPKHLITATGQRVTLRCSPRSGDLSVYWYQQSLDQGLQFLIQYYNGEERAKGNILERFSAQQFPDLHSELNLSSLELGDSALYFCASSATDRVVSYEQYFGPGTRLTVT.

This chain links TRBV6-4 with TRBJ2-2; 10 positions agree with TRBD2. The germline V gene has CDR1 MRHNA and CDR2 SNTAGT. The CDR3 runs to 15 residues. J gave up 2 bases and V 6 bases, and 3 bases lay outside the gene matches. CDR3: CASRVLAGNTGELFF. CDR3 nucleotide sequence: TGTGCCAGCAGAGTACTAGCGGGAAACACCGGGGAGCTGTTTTTT.

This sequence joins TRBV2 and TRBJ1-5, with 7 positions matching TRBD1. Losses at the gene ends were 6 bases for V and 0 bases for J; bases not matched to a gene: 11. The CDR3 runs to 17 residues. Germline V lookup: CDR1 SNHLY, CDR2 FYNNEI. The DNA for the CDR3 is TGTGCCAGCAGGTTCCTCGGGACAGAGGATAGCAATCAGCCCCAGCATTTT. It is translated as CASRFLGTEDSNQPQHF.

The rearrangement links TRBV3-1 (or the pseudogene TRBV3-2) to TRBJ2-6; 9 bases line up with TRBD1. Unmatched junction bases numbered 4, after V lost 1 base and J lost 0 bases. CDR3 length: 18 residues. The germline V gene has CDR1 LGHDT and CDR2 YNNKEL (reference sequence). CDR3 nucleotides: TGTGCCAGCAGCCAAGCGGACAGGGGAGTCTCTGGGGCCAACGTCCTGACTTTC. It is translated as CASSQADRGVSGANVLTF.

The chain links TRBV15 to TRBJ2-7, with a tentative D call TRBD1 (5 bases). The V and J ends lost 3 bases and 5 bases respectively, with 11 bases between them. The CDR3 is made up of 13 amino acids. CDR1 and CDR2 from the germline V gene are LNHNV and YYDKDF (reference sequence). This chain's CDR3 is CATSRIGRDEQYF. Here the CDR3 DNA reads TGTGCCACCAGCAGGATTGGCAGGGACGAGCAGTACTTC.

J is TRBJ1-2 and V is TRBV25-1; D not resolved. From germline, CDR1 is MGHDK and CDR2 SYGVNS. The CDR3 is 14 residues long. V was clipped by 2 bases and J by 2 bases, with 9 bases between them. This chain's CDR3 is CASSEAGDNYGYTF. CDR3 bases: TGTGCCAGCAGTGAAGCAGGAGACAACTATGGCTACACCTTC.

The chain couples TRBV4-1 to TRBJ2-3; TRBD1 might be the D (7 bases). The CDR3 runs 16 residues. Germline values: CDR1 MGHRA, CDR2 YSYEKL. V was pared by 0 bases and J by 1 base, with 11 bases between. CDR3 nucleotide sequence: TGCGCCAGCAGCCAAGACCCCAGGGGGGGCACAGATACGCAGTATTTT. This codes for CASSQDPRGGTDTQYF.

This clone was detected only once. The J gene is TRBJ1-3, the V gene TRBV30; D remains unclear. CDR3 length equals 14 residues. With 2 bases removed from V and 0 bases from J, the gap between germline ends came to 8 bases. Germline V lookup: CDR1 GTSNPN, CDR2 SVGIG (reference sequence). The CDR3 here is CAWSSGPSGNTIYF. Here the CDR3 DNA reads TGTGCCTGGAGTAGCGGACCCTCTGGAAACACCATATATTTT.

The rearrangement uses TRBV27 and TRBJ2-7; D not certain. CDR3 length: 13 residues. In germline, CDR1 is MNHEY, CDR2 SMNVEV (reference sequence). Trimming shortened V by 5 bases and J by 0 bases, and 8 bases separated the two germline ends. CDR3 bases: TGTGCCAGCAGTCCCTCTTACTCCTACGAGCAGTACTTC. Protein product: CASSPSYSYEQYF.

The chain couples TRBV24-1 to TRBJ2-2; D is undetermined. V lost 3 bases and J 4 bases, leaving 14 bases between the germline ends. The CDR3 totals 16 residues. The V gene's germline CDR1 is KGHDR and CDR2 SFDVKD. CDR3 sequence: CATSDLNPASTGELFF. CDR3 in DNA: TGTGCCACCAGTGATCTTAATCCAGCTAGCACCGGGGAGCTGTTTTTT.

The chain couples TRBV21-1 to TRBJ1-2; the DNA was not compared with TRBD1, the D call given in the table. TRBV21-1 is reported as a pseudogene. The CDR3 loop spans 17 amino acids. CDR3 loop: CASSDKDRGGGIYGYTF. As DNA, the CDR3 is TGTGCCAGCAGCGACAAGGACAGGGGTGGAGGGATTTATGGCTACACCTTC.

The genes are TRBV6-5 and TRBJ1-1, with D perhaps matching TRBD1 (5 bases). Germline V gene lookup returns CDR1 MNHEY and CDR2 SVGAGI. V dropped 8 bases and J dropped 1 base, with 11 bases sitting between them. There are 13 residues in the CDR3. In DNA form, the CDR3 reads TGTGCCAGCCCCGACGGGACGAACACTGAAGCTTTCTTT. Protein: CASPDGTNTEAFF.